The 2 T cell receptor beta chains below come from one sample, sequenced in a study of cytomegalovirus exposure and HLA in healthy donors. Researchers ran the PCR with 60 Vbeta and 13 Jbeta primers. Profiled with immunoSEQ multiplex PCR; TCRdb holds only in-frame clones, not every one. Of about 160,000 clones listed, 60% to 85% are singletons. What was sequenced was PBMCs. Every receptor here comes from a man between 40 and 49 years old in good health and CMV-seropositive.

The V gene is TRBV14, the J gene TRBJ1-2; D remains ambiguous. Germline assignment: CDR1 SGHDN and CDR2 FVKESK. The length of the CDR3 is 10 residues. V lost 3 bases to trimming and J lost 8 bases, with 4 bases between them. CDR3 loop: CASSQRGYTF. In nucleotides, the CDR3 is TGTGCCAGCAGCCAGAGGGGCTACACCTTC.

The rearrangement links TRBV2 to TRBJ2-1; D might be TRBD1 (5 bases). Germline CDR1 SNHLY, CDR2 FYNNEI. The CDR3 contains 12 residues. V was trimmed by 6 bases and J by 6 bases, leaving 9 bases between them. For the CDR3, the DNA is TGTGCCAGCAGCCGCAGGGTCAATGAGCAGTTCTTC. Protein: CASSRRVNEQFF.